The 18 T cell receptor beta chains in this list originate from one sample, sequenced in a study of blood T cell repertoires in COVID-19. Clones were read by immunoSEQ multiplex PCR, and TCRdb kept only the in-frame ones, dropping some. This table holds some 45,000 clones, 92% found once. Sequences were obtained from peripheral blood. The source of these receptors is a man aged 50-59 years with active COVID-19.

There are a few counts of this clone. The rearrangement links TRBV7-3 to TRBJ1-1; D gene ambiguous. V was cut by 2 bases and J by 3 bases, with 7 bases left in between. The CDR3 has 13 residues. In germline, CDR1 is SGHTA, CDR2 FQGTGA. CDR3 sequence: CASSLVEDTEAFF. In DNA, the CDR3 is TGTGCCAGCAGCTTAGTGGAGGACACTGAAGCTTTCTTT.

The DNA of the CDR3 is TGTGCCAGCAGTTTATGGATAGCGGGAGGGGGGGACAATGAGCAGTTCTTC. This encodes CASSLWIAGGGDNEQFF. This rearrangement joins TRBV27 to TRBJ2-1; TRBD2 agrees at 11 bases. The CDR3 totals 17 residues. The V gene's germline CDR1 is MNHEY and CDR2 SMNVEV (reference sequence). V shed 1 base and J 5 bases; nucleotides not matched to a gene: 7.

The chain employs TRBV27 and TRBJ1-2, with 8 bases identical to TRBD1. Looked up from germline, CDR1 is MNHEY and CDR2 is SMNVEV (reference sequence). There are 15 residues in the CDR3. Trimming took 6 bases from V and 1 from J; bases not matched to a gene: 7. Written as DNA, the CDR3 is TGTGCCAGCAGGTTGACAGGGGCCAATAACTATGGCTACACCTTC. Amino acid sequence: CASRLTGANNYGYTF.

The chain employs TRBV11-2 and TRBJ2-1; D is unresolved. The germline V gene has CDR1 SGHAT and CDR2 FQNNGV. Trimming left V 1 base short and J 0 bases short, with 10 bases between. The CDR3 is 16 amino acids. The CDR3 coding sequence is TGTGCCAGCAGCTTAGTGTCGAGGAGCTCCTACAATGAGCAGTTCTTC. This translates into CASSLVSRSSYNEQFF.

The V gene is TRBV28, the J gene TRBJ2-3, with 9 bases that match TRBD2. The germline V gene encodes CDR1 MDHEN and CDR2 SYDVKM. V shed 10 bases and J 5 bases; nucleotides not matched to a gene: 13. This CDR3 comprises 15 residues. As DNA, the CDR3 is TGTGCCACCTCAGGGAGCGGGAGGCATGGAGATACGCAGTATTTT. Its translation: CATSGSGRHGDTQYF. Full variable domain (missing parts from reference TRBV28 and TRBJ2-3): DVKVTQSSRYLVKRTGEKVFLECVQDMDHENMFWYRQDPGLGLRLIYFSYDVKMKEKGDIPEGYSVSREKKERFSLILESASTNQTSMYLCATSGSGRHGDTQYFGPGTRLTVL.

The chain links TRBV12-3 or TRBV12-4 to TRBJ1-4, with D perhaps TRBD1 (6 bases). Trimming pared 5 bases from V and 10 bases from J, leaving 14 bases between. CDR3 length: 13 residues. DNA of the CDR3: TGTGCCAGCAGTCCTGGGACAAAAGGAAAACTGTTTTTT. Protein sequence: CASSPGTKGKLFF.

The chain carries TRBV5-8 and TRBJ1-2, with D possibly being TRBD1 (6 bases). The ends were cut back, 2 bases at V and 4 bases at J, with 15 bases in the middle. This CDR3 has 15 residues. CDR1 is SGHTS, CDR2 YDEGEE, per germline. The CDR3 DNA is TGTGCCAGCAGCTTTTCAGGGGTCCCGCTCTATGGCTACACCTTC. It codes for CASSFSGVPLYGYTF.

This clone appeared once. V is TRBV24-1 and J is TRBJ2-1, with D possibly TRBD1 on 5 matching bases. The CDR3 is made up of 14 amino acids. Trimming took 5 bases from V and 4 from J, leaving 11 bases between them. Looked up from germline, CDR1 is KGHDR and CDR2 is SFDVKD. CDR3 region: CATSAKGFYNEQFF. In DNA, the CDR3 is TGTGCCACCAGTGCCAAGGGGTTTTACAATGAGCAGTTCTTC.

V gene TRBV6-5 combines with J gene TRBJ2-7, with a weak D call TRBD2 (6 bases). V lost 4 bases to trimming and J lost 2 bases, with 12 bases between them. The length of the CDR3 is 14 residues. CDR1 and CDR2 from the germline V gene are MNHEY and SVGAGI. In nucleotides, the CDR3 is TGTGCCAGCAGTTGGGGGACTGGGGCCTACGAGCAGTACTTC. Translated: CASSWGTGAYEQYF.

The CDR3 region has the DNA TGTGCCAGCAGCCCCTTCGGGGGGCGCGGGGAGACCCAGTACTTC. Translation gives CASSPFGGRGETQYF. The V gene is TRBV9, the J gene TRBJ2-5, with a weak D call TRBD2 (7 bases). The CDR3 covers 15 residues. V was clipped by 4 bases and J by 5 bases, with 18 bases between them. Germline V CDR1 and CDR2: SGDLS, YYNGEE. Full variable domain (missing parts from reference TRBV9 and TRBJ2-5): DSGVTQTPKHLITATGQRVTLRCSPRSGDLSVYWYQQSLDQGLQFLIQYYNGEERAKGNILERFSAQQFPDLHSELNLSSLELGDSALYFCASSPFGGRGETQYFGPGTRLLVL.

This chain joins TRBV7-6 and TRBJ2-1, with D unclear. Per germline, CDR1 SGHVS and CDR2 FNYEAQ. V dropped 1 base and J dropped 0 bases, with 4 bases sitting between them. The CDR3 is 14 residues long. CDR3 DNA: TGTGCCAGCAGCTTAGTCTACTCCTACAATGAGCAGTTCTTC. It codes for CASSLVYSYNEQFF.

The rearrangement joins TRBV12-3 or TRBV12-4 to TRBJ2-7, with D unresolved. Between the trimmed V and J ends, which lost 6 bases and 2 bases, there was a span of 11 bases. The CDR3 is 13 residues long. CDR3 region: CASRVAATYEQYF. The CDR3 DNA is TGTGCCAGCAGAGTAGCAGCCACCTACGAGCAGTACTTC.

The rearrangement links TRBV28 to TRBJ2-1; the D is unclear. Germline CDR1 reads MDHEN; CDR2 reads SYDVKM. V lost 8 bases and J lost 0, with 11 bases in between. The CDR3 has 14 amino acids. For the CDR3, the DNA is TGTGCCAGCCACAAGCGCGACTCCTACAATGAGCAGTTCTTC. Translated, it gives CASHKRDSYNEQFF.

The V gene is TRBV5-1, the J gene TRBJ1-2; TRBD1 matches 7 bases. The CDR3 contains 13 residues. The germline V gene has CDR1 SGHRS and CDR2 YFSETQ. J was trimmed by 7 bases and V by 3 bases; bases with no gene match: 6. The CDR3, as DNA: TGCGCCAGCAGCTCACAGGGGAGTAGTGGCTACACCTTC. Its translation: CASSSQGSSGYTF.

The V call is TRBV28, the J call TRBJ1-1; 7 bases fit TRBD1. Germline V gives CDR1 MDHEN, CDR2 SYDVKM. The trim removed 6 bases at V and 6 bases at J, leaving 10 bases unmatched. The CDR3 totals 14 residues. For the CDR3, the DNA is TGTGCCAGCAGCCGTCGGGACAGATCCCCTGAAGCTTTCTTT. The encoded protein is CASSRRDRSPEAFF.

This rearrangement joins TRBV6-2 or TRBV6-3 to TRBJ2-1; 7 bases agree with TRBD2. CDR3 size: 15 residues. V lost 2 bases to trimming and J lost 7 bases; unmatched junction nucleotides: 8. CDR1 and CDR2 from the germline V gene are MNHEY and SVGEGT. The CDR3 coding sequence is TGTGCCAGCAGTTACGGGACTCCGGGAGGAAATGAGCAGTTCTTC. Amino acid sequence: CASSYGTPGGNEQFF.

The chain has TRBV19 and TRBJ1-1; no firm D call. Germline CDR1 LNHDA, CDR2 SQIVND (reference sequence). This CDR3 comprises 13 residues. V was cut by 7 bases and J by 1 base, with 10 bases left in between. CDR3 loop: CASTPTGNTEAFF. In nucleotides, the CDR3 is TGTGCCAGTACCCCGACGGGGAACACTGAAGCTTTCTTT.

This chain uses TRBV15 with TRBJ2-1; D possibly corresponds to TRBD2 (6 bases). V lost 4 bases, J lost 2 bases, and 15 bases lay in between. The CDR3 has 16 amino acids. Per the germline V gene, CDR1 is LNHNV and CDR2 is YYDKDF (reference sequence). The CDR3 nucleotides read TGTGCCACCAGCAACTACGGGACTGATACCTACAATGAGCAGTTCTTC. Amino acids: CATSNYGTDTYNEQFF.